The present T cell receptor (beta chain) was sequenced within a study of cytomegalovirus exposure and HLA in healthy donors. Broader study findings: Analysis performed later found more than 15,000 TCR beta sequences associated with HLA alleles at 0.05 false discovery rate. A likely sequencing artifact accounted for one observed cluster of highly shared sequence variants. In a later analysis, a missense DCLRE1C variant was linked to TCR beta V- and J-gene trimming.

Both 60 Vbeta primers and 13 Jbeta primers went into the PCR. Profiled with immunoSEQ multiplex PCR; TCRdb holds only in-frame clones, not every one. The sample has 150,000 to 200,000 clones, roughly three quarters seen once. Comment on this clone: Its specificity is not known.

V was pared by 5 bases and J by 2 bases, with 9 bases of the junction left unmatched. Germline lookup yields CDR1 SEHNR and CDR2 FQNEAQ (reference sequence). The CDR3 sequence is 15 residues long. Donors consisted of healthy bone marrow donors. This sequence was found in a woman in her 40s in good health and CMV-seronegative. Sequencing input: PBMCs. This chain uses TRBV7-9 with TRBJ2-7, with TRBD2 matching 7 bases. The CDR3 loop is CASSPRPAGAYEQYF. CDR3 DNA: TGTGCCAGCAGCCCCCGACCGGCGGGAGCCTACGAGCAGTACTTC. The full variable domain, with the rest looked up from reference TRBV7-9 and TRBJ2-7, is DTGVSQNPRHKITKRGQNVTFRCDPISEHNRLYWYRQTLGQGPEFLTYFQNEAQLEKSRLLSDRFSAERPKGSFSTLEIQRTEQGDSAMYLCASSPRPAGAYEQYFGPGTRLTVT.